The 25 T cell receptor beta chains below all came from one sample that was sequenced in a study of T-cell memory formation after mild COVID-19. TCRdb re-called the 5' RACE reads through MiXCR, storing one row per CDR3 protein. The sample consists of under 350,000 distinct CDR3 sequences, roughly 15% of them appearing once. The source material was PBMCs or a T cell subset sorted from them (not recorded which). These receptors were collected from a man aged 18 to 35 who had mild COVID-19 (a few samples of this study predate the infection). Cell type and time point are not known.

CDR3 DNA sequence: TGTGCCTGGATTCGGGCGGGCTACGAGCAGTACTTC. This sequence encodes CAWIRAGYEQYF. This chain uses TRBV30 with TRBJ2-7; D is possibly TRBD2 (5 bases). This CDR3 has 12 residues. Trimming stripped 4 bases from V and 3 bases from J, with 10 bases between. Per the germline V gene, CDR1 is GTSNPN and CDR2 is SVGIG (reference sequence). Complete variable domain (other parts from reference TRBV30 and TRBJ2-7): SQTIHQWPATLVQPVGSPLSLECTVEGTSNPNLYWYRQAAGRGLQLLFYSVGIGQISSEVPQNLSASRPQDRQFILSSKKLLLSDSGFYLCAWIRAGYEQYFGPGTRLTVT.

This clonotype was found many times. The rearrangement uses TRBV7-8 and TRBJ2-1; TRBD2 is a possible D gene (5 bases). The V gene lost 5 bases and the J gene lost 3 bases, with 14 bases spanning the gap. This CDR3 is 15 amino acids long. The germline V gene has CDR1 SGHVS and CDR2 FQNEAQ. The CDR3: CASSPRAGFYNEQFF. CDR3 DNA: TGTGCCAGCAGCCCCCGTGCGGGCTTCTACAATGAGCAGTTCTTC. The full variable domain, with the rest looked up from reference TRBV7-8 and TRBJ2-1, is GAGVSQSPRYKVAKRGQDVALRCDPISGHVSLFWYQQALGQGPEFLTYFQNEAQLDKSGLPSDRFFAERPEGSVSTLKIQRTQQEDSAVYLCASSPRAGFYNEQFFGPGTRLTVL.

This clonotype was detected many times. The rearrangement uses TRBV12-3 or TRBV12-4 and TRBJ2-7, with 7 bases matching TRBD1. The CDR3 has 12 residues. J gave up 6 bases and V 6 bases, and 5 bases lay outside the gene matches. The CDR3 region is CASSSTGFEQYF. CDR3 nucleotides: TGTGCCAGCAGCTCGACAGGGTTCGAGCAGTACTTC.

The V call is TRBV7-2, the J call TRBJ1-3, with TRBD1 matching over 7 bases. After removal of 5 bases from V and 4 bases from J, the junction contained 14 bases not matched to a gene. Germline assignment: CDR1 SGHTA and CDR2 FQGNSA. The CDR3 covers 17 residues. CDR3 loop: CASSLYRGGWSGNTIYF. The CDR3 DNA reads TGTGCCAGCAGCCTATACAGGGGAGGGTGGTCCGGAAACACCATATATTTT.

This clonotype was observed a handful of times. This CDR3 reads CASSSLGQPQHF. The CDR3 coding sequence is TGTGCCAGCAGCTCTTTGGGTCAGCCCCAGCATTTT. The gene calls are TRBV7-6 and TRBJ1-5; D remains ambiguous. The V gene's germline CDR1 is SGHVS and CDR2 FNYEAQ. The CDR3 runs to 12 residues. V was cut by 4 bases and J by 6 bases, with 7 bases left in between.

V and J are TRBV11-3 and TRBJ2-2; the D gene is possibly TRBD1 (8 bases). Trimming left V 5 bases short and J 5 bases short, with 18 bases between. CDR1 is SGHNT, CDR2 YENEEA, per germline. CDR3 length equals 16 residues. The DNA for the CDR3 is TGTGCCAGCAGCCTCGGACAGGGAGGGGGAACCGGGGAGCTGTTTTTT. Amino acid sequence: CASSLGQGGGTGELFF.

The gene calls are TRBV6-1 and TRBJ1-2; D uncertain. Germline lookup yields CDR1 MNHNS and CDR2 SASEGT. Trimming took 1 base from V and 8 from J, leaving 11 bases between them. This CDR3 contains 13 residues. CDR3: CASSEVPEVGYTF. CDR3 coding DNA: TGTGCCAGCAGTGAAGTTCCAGAGGTCGGCTACACCTTC.

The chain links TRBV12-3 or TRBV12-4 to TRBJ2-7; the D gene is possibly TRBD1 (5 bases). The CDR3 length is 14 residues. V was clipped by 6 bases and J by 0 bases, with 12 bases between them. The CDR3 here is CASSRVGVSYEQYF. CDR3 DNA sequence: TGTGCCAGCAGCCGAGTAGGGGTCTCCTACGAGCAGTACTTC.

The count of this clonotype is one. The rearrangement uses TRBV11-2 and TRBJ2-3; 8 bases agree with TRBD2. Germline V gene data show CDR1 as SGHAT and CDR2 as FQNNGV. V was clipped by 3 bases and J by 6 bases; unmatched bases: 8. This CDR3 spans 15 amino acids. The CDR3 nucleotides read TGTGCCAGCAGCTTCTCCGGGGGGGGCGCGGATACGCAGTATTTT. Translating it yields CASSFSGGGADTQYF.

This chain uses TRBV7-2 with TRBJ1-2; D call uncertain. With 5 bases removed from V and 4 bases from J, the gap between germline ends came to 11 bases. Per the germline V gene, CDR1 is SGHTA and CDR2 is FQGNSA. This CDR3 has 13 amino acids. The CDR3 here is CASSPRAFYGYTF. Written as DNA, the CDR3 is TGTGCCAGCAGCCCACGGGCCTTCTATGGCTACACCTTC. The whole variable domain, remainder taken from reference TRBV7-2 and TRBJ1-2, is GAGVSQSPSNKVTEKGKDVELRCDPISGHTALYWYRQSLGQGLEFLIYFQGNSAPDKSGLPSDRFSAERTGGSVSTLTIQRTQQEDSAVYLCASSPRAFYGYTFGSGTRLTVV.

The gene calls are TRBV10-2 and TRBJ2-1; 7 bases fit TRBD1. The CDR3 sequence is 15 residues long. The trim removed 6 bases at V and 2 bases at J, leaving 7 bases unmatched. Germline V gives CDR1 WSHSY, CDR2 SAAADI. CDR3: CASRDLTGAYNEQFF. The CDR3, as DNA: TGCGCCAGCAGAGACCTTACAGGGGCCTACAATGAGCAGTTCTTC.

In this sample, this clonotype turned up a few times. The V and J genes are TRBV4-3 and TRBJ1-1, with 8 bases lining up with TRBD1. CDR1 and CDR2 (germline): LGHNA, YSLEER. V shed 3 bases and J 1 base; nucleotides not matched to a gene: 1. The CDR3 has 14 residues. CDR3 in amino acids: CASSQGQENTEAFF. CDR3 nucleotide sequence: TGCGCCAGCAGCCAGGGACAGGAGAACACTGAAGCTTTCTTT.

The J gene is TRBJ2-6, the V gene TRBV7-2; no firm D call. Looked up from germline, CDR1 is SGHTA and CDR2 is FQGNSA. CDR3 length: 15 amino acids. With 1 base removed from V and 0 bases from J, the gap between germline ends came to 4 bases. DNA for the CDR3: TGTGCCAGCAGCTTAGAGGTCTCTGGGGCCAACGTCCTGACTTTC. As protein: CASSLEVSGANVLTF. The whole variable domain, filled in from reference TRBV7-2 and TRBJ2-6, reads GAGVSQSPSNKVTEKGKDVELRCDPISGHTALYWYRQSLGQGLEFLIYFQGNSAPDKSGLPSDRFSAERTGGSVSTLTIQRTQQEDSAVYLCASSLEVSGANVLTFGAGSRLTVL.

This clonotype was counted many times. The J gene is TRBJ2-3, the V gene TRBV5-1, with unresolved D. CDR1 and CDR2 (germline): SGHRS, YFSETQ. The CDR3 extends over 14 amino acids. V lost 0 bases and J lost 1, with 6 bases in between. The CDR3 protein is CASSLGRGTDTQYF. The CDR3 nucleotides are TGCGCCAGCAGCTTGGGTAGGGGCACAGATACGCAGTATTTT.

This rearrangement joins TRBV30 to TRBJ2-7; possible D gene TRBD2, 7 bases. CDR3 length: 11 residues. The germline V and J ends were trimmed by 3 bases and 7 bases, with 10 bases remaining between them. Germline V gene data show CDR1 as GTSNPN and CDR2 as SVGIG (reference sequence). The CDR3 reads CAWRRGGEQYF. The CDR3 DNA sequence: TGTGCCTGGAGGAGGGGGGGAGAGCAGTACTTC.

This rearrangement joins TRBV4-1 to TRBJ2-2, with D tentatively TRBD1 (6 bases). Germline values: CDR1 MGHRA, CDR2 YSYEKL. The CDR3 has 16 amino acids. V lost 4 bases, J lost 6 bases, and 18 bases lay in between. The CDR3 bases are TGCGCCAGCAGCCTGGAGAGGACAGCCCGGGCCGGGGAGCTGTTTTTT. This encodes CASSLERTARAGELFF.

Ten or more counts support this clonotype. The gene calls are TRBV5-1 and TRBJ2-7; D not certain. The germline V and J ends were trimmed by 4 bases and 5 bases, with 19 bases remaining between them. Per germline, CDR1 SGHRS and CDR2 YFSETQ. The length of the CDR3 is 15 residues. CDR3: CASSPAVLSENEQYF. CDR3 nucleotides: TGCGCCAGCAGCCCTGCGGTTCTCTCGGAGAACGAGCAGTACTTC.

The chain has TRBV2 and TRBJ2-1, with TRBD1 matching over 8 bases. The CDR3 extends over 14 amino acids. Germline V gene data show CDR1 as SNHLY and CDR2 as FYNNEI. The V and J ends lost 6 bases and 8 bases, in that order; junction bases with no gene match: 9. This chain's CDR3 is CASSATGGRDEQFF. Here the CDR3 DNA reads TGTGCCAGCAGCGCAACAGGGGGACGGGATGAGCAGTTCTTC.

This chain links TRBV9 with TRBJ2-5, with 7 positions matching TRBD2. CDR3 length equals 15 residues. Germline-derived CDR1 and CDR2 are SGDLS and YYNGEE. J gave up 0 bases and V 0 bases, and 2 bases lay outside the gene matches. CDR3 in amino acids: CASSVGAGNQETQYF. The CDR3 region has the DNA TGTGCCAGCAGCGTAGGAGCGGGGAACCAAGAGACCCAGTACTTC.

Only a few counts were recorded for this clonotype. The CDR3, as DNA: TGTGCCAGCAGCTTAGGCGTCGCCGAGCAGTACGTC. This codes for CASSLGVAEQYV. This sequence joins TRBV7-9 and TRBJ2-7; D not certain. Germline V gives CDR1 SEHNR, CDR2 FQNEAQ (reference sequence). This CDR3 contains 12 residues. V lost 1 base to trimming and J lost 6 bases, with 7 bases between them.

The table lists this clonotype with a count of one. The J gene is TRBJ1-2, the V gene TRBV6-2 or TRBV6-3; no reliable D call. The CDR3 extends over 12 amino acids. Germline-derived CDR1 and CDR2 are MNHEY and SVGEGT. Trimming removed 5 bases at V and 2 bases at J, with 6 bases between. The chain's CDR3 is CASSGRNYGYTF. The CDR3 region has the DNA TGTGCCAGCAGTGGACGGAACTATGGCTACACCTTC.

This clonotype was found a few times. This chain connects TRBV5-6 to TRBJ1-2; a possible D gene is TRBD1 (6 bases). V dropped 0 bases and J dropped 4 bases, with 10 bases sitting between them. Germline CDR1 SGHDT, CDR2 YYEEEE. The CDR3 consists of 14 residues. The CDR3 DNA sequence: TGTGCCAGCAGCTTGGAGCCGGGGGCCTATGGCTACACCTTC. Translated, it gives CASSLEPGAYGYTF.

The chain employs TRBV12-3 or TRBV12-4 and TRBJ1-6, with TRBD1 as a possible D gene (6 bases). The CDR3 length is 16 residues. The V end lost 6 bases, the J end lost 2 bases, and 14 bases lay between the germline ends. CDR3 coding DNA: TGTGCCAGCAGCCCGAGGGGGGATACCTATAATTCACCCCTCCACTTT. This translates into CASSPRGDTYNSPLHF.

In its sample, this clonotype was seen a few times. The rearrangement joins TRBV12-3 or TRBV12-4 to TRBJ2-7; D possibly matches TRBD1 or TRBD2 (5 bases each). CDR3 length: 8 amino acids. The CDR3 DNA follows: TGTGCCAGCCCACCCGAGGGGGTC. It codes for CASPPEGV.

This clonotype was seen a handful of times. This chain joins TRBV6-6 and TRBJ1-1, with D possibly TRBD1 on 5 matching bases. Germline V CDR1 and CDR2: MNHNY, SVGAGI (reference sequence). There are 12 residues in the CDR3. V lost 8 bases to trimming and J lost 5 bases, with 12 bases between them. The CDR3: CASVRGVTEAFF. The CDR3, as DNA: TGTGCCAGCGTCCGAGGGGTTACTGAAGCTTTCTTT.